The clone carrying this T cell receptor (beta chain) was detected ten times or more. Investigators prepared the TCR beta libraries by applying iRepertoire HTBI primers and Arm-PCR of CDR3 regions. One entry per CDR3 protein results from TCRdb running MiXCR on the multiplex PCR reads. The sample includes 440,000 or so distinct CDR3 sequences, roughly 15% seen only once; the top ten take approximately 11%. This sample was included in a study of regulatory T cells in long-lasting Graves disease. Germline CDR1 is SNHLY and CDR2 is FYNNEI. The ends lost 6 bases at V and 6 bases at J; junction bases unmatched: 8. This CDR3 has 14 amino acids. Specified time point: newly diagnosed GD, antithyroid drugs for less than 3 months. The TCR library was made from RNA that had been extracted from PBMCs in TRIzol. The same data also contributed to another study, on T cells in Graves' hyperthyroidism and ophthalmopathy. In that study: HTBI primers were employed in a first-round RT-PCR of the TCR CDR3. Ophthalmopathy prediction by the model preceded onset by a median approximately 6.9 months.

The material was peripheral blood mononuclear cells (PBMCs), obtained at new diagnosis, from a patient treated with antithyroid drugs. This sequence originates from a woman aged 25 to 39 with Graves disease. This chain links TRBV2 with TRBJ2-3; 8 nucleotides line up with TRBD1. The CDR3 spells CASRKTGVLDTQYF. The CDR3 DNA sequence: TGTGCCAGCAGGAAGACAGGGGTCTTGGATACGCAGTATTTT.